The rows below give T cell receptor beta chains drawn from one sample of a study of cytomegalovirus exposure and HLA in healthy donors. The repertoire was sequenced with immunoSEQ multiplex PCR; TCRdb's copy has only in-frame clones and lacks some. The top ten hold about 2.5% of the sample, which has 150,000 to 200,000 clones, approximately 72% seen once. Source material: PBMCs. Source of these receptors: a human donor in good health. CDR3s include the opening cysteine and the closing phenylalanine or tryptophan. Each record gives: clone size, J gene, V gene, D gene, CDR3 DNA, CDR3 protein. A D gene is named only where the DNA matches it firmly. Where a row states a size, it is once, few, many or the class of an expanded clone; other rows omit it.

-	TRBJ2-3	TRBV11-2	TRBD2	TGTGCCAGCAGCTTACTAGCGGGGTTAGGCACAGATACGCAGTATTTT	CASSLLAGLGTDTQYF
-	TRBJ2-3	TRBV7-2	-	TGTGCCAGCAGCTTAGTCCTCCGCACAGATACGCAGTATTTT	CASSLVLRTDTQYF
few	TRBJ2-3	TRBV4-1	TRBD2	TGCGCCAGCAGCCAAGTGGGGGGGGATACGCAGTATTTT	CASSQVGGDTQYF
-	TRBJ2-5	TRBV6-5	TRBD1	TGTGCCAGCCATACCCGGACAGGGGGCCAAGAGACCCAGTACTTC	CASHTRTGGQETQYF
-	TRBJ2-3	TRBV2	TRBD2	TGTGCCAGCAGTCCCTCTTCTAGCGGGGGGAGGAGAAATACGCAGTATTTT	CASSPSSSGGRRNTQYF
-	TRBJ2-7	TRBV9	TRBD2	TGTGCCAGCAGCGTAGGGCAGCGGGAGTACGAGCAGTACTTC	CASSVGQREYEQYF
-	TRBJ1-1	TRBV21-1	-	TGTGCCAGCAGCAAATACTCCCAGGACAGGGGGAACACTGAAGCTTTCTTT	CASSKYSQDRGNTEAFF
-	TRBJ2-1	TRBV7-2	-	TGTGCCAGCAGCTTAGCTTTCAGCGGACGAACCTACTACAATGAGCAGTTCTTC	CASSLAFSGRTYYNEQFF
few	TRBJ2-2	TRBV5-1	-	TGCGCCAGCAGACTAGTGGGGAACACCGGGGAGCTGTTTTTT	CASRLVGNTGELFF
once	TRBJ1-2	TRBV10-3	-	TGTGCCATCAGTGACATAACAGAGTCTCCGGCTGGCTACACCTTC	CAISDITESPAGYTF
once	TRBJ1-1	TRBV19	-	TGTGCCAGTAGTGTTCTTCTGGGTTTCCAGGGGAGAAACACTGAAGCTTTCTTT	CASSVLLGFQGRNTEAFF
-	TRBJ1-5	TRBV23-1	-	TGCGCCAGCAGTCAATTCGGGGTTTGTCAGCCCCAGCATTTT	CASSQFGVCQPQHF
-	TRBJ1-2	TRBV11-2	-	TGTGCCAGCAGCCGCGGAGGGTATGGCTACACCTTC	CASSRGGYGYTF
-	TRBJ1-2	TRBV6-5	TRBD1	TGTGCCAGCAGCTCGGGACAGGGGAGCGGCTACACCTTC	CASSSGQGSGYTF
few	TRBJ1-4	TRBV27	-	TGTGCCAGCAGTTGGAGTGCAACTAATGAAAAACTGTTTTTT	CASSWSATNEKLFF
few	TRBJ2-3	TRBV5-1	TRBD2	TGCGCCAGCAGTCGGACTAGCGGGGGCCGCACAGATACGCAGTATTTT	CASSRTSGGRTDTQYF
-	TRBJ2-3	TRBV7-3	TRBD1	TGTGCCAGCAGCCTAAACGGGCCCCAGGGGGCGAGCACAGATACGCAGTATTTT	CASSLNGPQGASTDTQYF
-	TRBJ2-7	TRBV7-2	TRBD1	TGTGCCAGCAGCTTACCGGGACAGGGAAAACTGGACTACGAGCAGTACTTC	CASSLPGQGKLDYEQYF
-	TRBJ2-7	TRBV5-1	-	TGCGCCAGCAGCTCCGTAGAGGTTCGAGACGAGCAGTACTTC	CASSSVEVRDEQYF
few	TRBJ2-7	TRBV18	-	TGTGCCAGCTCGAAGGGGGACAATGAGCGCTACGAGCAGTACTTC	CASSKGDNERYEQYF
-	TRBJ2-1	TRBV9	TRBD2	TGTGCCAGCAGCGTAGGCGGGGGGCCTTACAATGAGCAGTTCTTC	CASSVGGGPYNEQFF
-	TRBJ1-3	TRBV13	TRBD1	TGTGCCAGCAGCTCCCTACAGGGGGGCTCCGGAAACACCATATATTTT	CASSSLQGGSGNTIYF
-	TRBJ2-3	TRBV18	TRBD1	TGTGCCAGCTCAGCAGGACAGGGGCCTAGCACAGATACGCAGTATTTT	CASSAGQGPSTDTQYF
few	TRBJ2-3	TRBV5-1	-	TGCGCCAGCAGCTTAGGGGCGGGGAACACAGATACGCAGTATTTT	CASSLGAGNTDTQYF
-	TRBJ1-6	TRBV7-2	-	TGTGCCAGCAGCTTAGCGGCGGGCGGATCAAATTCACCCCTCCACTTT	CASSLAAGGSNSPLHF
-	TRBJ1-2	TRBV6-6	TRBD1	TGTGCCAGCAGCCCCCGACAGGGGGCGCGAGGCTACACCTTC	CASSPRQGARGYTF
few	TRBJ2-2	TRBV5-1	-	TGCGCCAGCAGCTTGGAGAGGGCAGTGAACACCGGGGAGCTGTTTTTT	CASSLERAVNTGELFF
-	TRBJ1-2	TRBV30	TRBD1	TGCCCCCGGACAGGGGGTGGTGGCTACACCTTC	CPRTGGGGYTF
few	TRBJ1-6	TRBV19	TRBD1	TGTGCCTCAGGACAGGGTGGTTCACCCCTCCACTTT	CASGQGGSPLHF
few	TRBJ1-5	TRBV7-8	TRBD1	TGTGCCAGCAGCCCGGGGACAGGAGATCAGCCCCAGCATTTT	CASSPGTGDQPQHF
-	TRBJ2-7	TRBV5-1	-	TGCGCCAGCAGCTTCCTGACAGGTTCCTACGAGCAGTACTTC	CASSFLTGSYEQYF
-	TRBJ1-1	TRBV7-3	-	TGTGCCAGCAGCCCGTCCGACTCGAACACTGAAGCTTTCTTT	CASSPSDSNTEAFF
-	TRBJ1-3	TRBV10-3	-	TGTGCCATCAGTGAGTCGACAGGAACAGGGACTGGAAACACCATATATTTT	CAISESTGTGTGNTIYF
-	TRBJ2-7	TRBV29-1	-	TGCAGCGTTGAAGAGTCGGCGGCCTACGAGCAGTACTTC	CSVEESAAYEQYF
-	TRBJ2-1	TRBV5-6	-	TGTGCCAGCAGCTTGGGGGCTTCCTACAATGAGCAGTTCTTC	CASSLGASYNEQFF
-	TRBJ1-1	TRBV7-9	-	TGTGCCAGCTCCAAAGTCAGGGGCACTGAAGCTTTCTTT	CASSKVRGTEAFF
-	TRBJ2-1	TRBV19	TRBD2	TGTGCCAGTAGTATGGGGGGGAACAATGAGCAGTTCTTC	CASSMGGNNEQFF
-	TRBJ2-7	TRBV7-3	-	TGTGCCAGCAGCCCACGGCCGGGGGACGAGCAGTACTTC	CASSPRPGDEQYF
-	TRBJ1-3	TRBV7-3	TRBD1	TGTGCCAGCAGCTTAACGGGACAGGGGGTCGGTGGAAACACCATATATTTT	CASSLTGQGVGGNTIYF
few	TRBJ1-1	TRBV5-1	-	TGCGCCAGCAGCCCGTCGACAGGGAACACTGAAGCTTTCTTT	CASSPSTGNTEAFF
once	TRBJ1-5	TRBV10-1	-	TGCGCCAGCAGTGGCGGGGCGGGGGAGCCCCAGCATTTT	CASSGGAGEPQHF
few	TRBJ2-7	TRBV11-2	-	TGTGCCAGCAGCTTAGGGGGTCGGGGGTACGAGCAGTACTTC	CASSLGGRGYEQYF
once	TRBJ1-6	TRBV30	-	TGTGCCTGGACCGATTCCGGCCCGGGATCACCCCTCCACTTT	CAWTDSGPGSPLHF
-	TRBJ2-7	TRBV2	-	TGTGCCAGCAGTATTGACAGGTCCTACGAGCAGTACTTC	CASSIDRSYEQYF
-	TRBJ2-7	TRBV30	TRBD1	TGTGCCTGGGGTGTTGTGAGCGGACAGGGAGGCTACGAGCAGTACTTC	CAWGVVSGQGGYEQYF
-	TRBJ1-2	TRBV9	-	TGTGCCAGCAGCCCAGAGGGAACTCATAACTATGGCTACACCTTC	CASSPEGTHNYGYTF
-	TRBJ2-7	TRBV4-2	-	TGTGCCAGCAGCCAAGGGGAGAGTCCCAACTACGAGCAGTACTTC	CASSQGESPNYEQYF
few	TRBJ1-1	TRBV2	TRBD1	TGTGCCAGCAGCGGGACAGCCCTTGAAGCTTTCTTT	CASSGTALEAFF
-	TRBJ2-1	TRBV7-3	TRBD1	TGTGCCAGCAGCCCGGGACAGTTAGACAATGAGCAGTTCTTC	CASSPGQLDNEQFF
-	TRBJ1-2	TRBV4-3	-	TGCGCCAGCAGCCAAGATGACAGAGCTCCTGGCTACACCTTC	CASSQDDRAPGYTF
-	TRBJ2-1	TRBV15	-	TGTGCCACCAGCAGAGATCCTAGAAATGGGAATGAGCAGTTCTTC	CATSRDPRNGNEQFF
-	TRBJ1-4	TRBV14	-	TGTGCCAGCAGCCAAGATAGGGCCACGGGAGCTAATGAAAAACTGTTTTTT	CASSQDRATGANEKLFF
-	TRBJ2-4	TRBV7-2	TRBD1	TGTGCCAGCAGCTTGGACAGGGCCAAAAACATTCAGTACTTC	CASSLDRAKNIQYF